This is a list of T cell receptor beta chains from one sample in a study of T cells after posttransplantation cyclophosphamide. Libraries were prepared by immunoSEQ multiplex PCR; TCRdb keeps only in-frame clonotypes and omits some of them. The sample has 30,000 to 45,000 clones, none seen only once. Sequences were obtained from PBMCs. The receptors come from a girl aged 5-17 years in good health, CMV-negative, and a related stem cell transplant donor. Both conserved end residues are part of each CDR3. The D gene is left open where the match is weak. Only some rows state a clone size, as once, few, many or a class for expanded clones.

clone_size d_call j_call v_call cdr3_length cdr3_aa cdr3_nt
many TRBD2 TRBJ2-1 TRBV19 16 CASSMEASGRYNEQFF TGTGCCAGTAGTATGGAGGCTAGCGGGCGCTACAATGAGCAGTTCTTC
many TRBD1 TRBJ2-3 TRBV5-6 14 CASSMTGYKDTQYF TGTGCCAGCAGCATGACAGGGTATAAAGATACGCAGTATTTT
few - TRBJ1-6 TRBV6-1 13 CASSGTVNSPLHF TGTGCCAGCAGTGGGACAGTCAATTCACCCCTCCACTTT
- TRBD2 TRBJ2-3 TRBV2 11 CASRGLAGQYF TGTGCCAGCCGGGGGCTAGCGGGGCAGTATTTT
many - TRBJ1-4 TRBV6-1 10 CASSERDQFF TGTGCCAGCAGTGAACGGGATCAGTTTTTT
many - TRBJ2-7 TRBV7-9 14 CASSPLSTAREQYF TGTGCCAGCTCCCCCCTCAGTACCGCTAGGGAGCAGTACTTC
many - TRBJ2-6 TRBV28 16 CASGYPGGSGANVLTF TGTGCCAGTGGGTACCCAGGAGGGTCTGGGGCCAACGTCCTGACTTTC
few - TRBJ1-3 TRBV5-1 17 CASSSLPTGSDGNTIYF TGCGCCAGCAGCTCGCTACCCACAGGGTCGGATGGAAACACCATATATTTT
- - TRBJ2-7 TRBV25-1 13 CARVMTVSYEQYF TGTGCCAGGGTGATGACAGTCTCCTACGAGCAGTACTTC
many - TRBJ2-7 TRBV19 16 CASSKGRRGSTYEQYF TGTGCCAGTAGTAAAGGGAGGAGGGGCTCAACCTACGAGCAGTACTTC
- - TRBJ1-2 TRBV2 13 CASTRTENYGYTF TGTGCCAGCACTCGGACAGAGAACTATGGCTACACCTTC
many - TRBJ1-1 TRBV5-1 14 CASTVGALNTEAFF TGCGCCAGCACGGTAGGGGCCTTGAACACTGAAGCTTTCTTT
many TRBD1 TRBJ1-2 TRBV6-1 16 CASSDPRDRVFYGYTF TGTGCCAGCAGTGACCCCCGGGACAGGGTTTTTTATGGCTACACCTTC
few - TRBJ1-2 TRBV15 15 CATTASRSHNYGYTF TGTGCCACCACTGCCTCCCGTAGCCATAACTATGGCTACACCTTC
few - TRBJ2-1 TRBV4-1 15 CASSQAPSSYNEQFF TGCGCCAGCAGCCAAGCCCCCAGCTCCTACAATGAGCAGTTCTTC
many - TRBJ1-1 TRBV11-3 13 CASSTLGDTEAFF TGTGCCAGCAGCACCCTAGGGGACACTGAAGCTTTCTTT
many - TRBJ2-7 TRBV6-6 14 CASSYGQVDYEQYF TGTGCCAGCAGTTATGGTCAGGTTGACTACGAGCAGTACTTC
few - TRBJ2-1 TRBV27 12 CASRYRDNEQFF TGTGCCAGCAGATACAGGGACAATGAGCAGTTCTTC
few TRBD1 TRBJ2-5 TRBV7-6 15 CASSSGTGGLETQYF TGTGCCAGCAGCTCCGGGACAGGGGGCTTGGAGACCCAGTACTTC
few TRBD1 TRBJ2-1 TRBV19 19 CASSIIGTGLGASYNEQFF TGTGCCAGTAGTATAATAGGGACAGGGTTGGGGGCTTCCTACAATGAGCAGTTCTTC
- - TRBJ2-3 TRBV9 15 CASSVAGRDLDTQYF TGTGCCAGCAGCGTAGCGGGGCGGGATTTAGATACGCAGTATTTT
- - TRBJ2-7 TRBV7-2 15 CASSPERGGSYEQYF TGTGCCAGCAGCCCGGAGAGGGGGGGCTCCTACGAGCAGTACTTC
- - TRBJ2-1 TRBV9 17 CASSAPTGRSSYNEQFF TGTGCCAGCAGCGCACCTACAGGGAGAAGCTCCTACAATGAGCAGTTCTTC
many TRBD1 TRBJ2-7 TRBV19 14 CASTGTGIPSEQYF TGTGCCAGTACCGGGACAGGGATCCCCTCCGAGCAGTACTTC
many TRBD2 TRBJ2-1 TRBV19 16 CASSPLAGVGYNEQFF TGTGCCAGTAGTCCTCTAGCGGGAGTGGGTTACAATGAGCAGTTCTTC
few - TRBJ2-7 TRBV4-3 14 CASSQDKGPYEQYF TGCGCCAGCAGCCAAGATAAGGGGCCCTACGAGCAGTACTTC
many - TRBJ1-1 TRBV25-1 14 CASSGVGGRTEAFF TGTGCCAGCAGTGGAGTAGGGGGAAGGACTGAAGCTTTCTTT